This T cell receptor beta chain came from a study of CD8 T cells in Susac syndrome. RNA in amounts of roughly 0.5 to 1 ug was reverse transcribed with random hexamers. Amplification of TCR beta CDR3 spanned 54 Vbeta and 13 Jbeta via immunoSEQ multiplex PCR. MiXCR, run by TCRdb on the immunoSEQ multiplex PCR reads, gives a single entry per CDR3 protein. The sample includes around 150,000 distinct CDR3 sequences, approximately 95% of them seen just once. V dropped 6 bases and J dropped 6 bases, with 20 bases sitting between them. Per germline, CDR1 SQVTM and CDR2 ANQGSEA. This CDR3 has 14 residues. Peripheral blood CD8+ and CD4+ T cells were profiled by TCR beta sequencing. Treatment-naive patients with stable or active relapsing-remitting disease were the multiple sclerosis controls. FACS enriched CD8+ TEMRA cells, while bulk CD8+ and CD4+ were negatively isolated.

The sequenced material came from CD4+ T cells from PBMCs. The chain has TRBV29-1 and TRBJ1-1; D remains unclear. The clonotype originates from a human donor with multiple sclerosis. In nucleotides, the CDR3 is TGCAGCGTCACGACCGCCCCCGGGAGGGCTGAAGCTTTCTTT. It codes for CSVTTAPGRAEAFF.